These 8 T cell receptor beta chains came from one sample sequenced in a study of metastatic and nonmetastatic thyroid tumors. Treatment of any kind had been given to no patient before thyroid surgery. TCRdb redid the clone calls on the PCR reads using MiXCR. This sample has roughly 34,000 clones, with 20% to 25% found just once. Sequenced: tumor tissue. These receptors were obtained from a male donor with papillary thyroid cancer or a benign thyroid nodule (not recorded which). Some clones in this sample may be carry-over from other donors' samples.

This clone was detected many times. The DNA of the CDR3 is TGCAGTGCTAAGTCCTACCTAACTCGGGGCGAAGAGACCCAGTACTTC. It codes for CSAKSYLTRGEETQYF. This rearrangement joins TRBV20-1 to TRBJ2-5; D tentatively fits TRBD1 or TRBD2 (5 bases each). Germline-derived CDR1 and CDR2 are DFQATT and SNEGSKA (reference sequence). V lost 4 bases and J lost 3, with 21 bases in between. This CDR3 region has 16 residues.

This clone was detected once. The chain uses TRBV7-8 and TRBJ2-3; possibly TRBD1 for D (6 bases). V dropped 0 bases and J dropped 6 bases, with 16 bases sitting between them. CDR1 and CDR2 from the germline V gene are SGHVS and FQNEAQ. The CDR3 loop spans 16 amino acids. Here the CDR3 DNA reads TGTGCCAGCAGCTTAGCCGTGACAGGCCGCTTGGATACGCAGTATTTT. Translation gives CASSLAVTGRLDTQYF.

V and J are TRBV6-2 or TRBV6-3 and TRBJ2-5, with 10 bases fitting TRBD2. V lost 2 bases, J lost 1 base, and 1 base stayed unmatched. The CDR3 is 15 amino acids. Germline lookup yields CDR1 MNHEY and CDR2 SVGEGT. DNA for the CDR3: TGTGCCAGCAGTTACAGCGGGAGGGCCCAAGAGACCCAGTACTTC. Its protein is CASSYSGRAQETQYF.

This clone was seen a handful of times. The chain joins TRBV27 to TRBJ2-1, with 9 bases that match TRBD1. V dropped 0 bases and J dropped 7; count of bases not matched to a gene: 10. Germline V gene sequence: CDR1 MNHEY, CDR2 SMNVEV (reference sequence). The CDR3 has 17 amino acids. The DNA of the CDR3 is TGTGCCAGCAGTTTATCGATGGGACAGGGTCCAACGAATGAGCAGTTCTTC. Amino acid sequence: CASSLSMGQGPTNEQFF.

This clone came up many times. The rearrangement uses TRBV7-3 and TRBJ2-2; 8 bases fit TRBD2. The CDR3 contains 16 residues. Germline trimming cut 5 bases from V and 3 bases from J; bases unmatched to any gene: 8. CDR1 is SGHTA, CDR2 FQGTGA, per germline. In DNA, the CDR3 is TGTGCCAGCAGCCTAAACGGGAGGGGGGACACCGGGGAGCTGTTTTTT. It specifies CASSLNGRGDTGELFF.

The chain recombines TRBV11-2 with TRBJ2-2, with TRBD2 matching 7 bases. The CDR3 spans 18 residues. The V gene end was trimmed by 2 bases and the J gene end by 3 bases; junction bases not matched to a gene: 12. Germline CDR1 SGHAT, CDR2 FQNNGV. The CDR3 protein is CASSLRHSSGVYTGELFF. The CDR3 DNA follows: TGTGCCAGCAGCTTAAGGCATTCTAGCGGTGTATACACCGGGGAGCTGTTTTTT.

V gene TRBV6-8 combines with J gene TRBJ2-2; D call uncertain. There are 15 residues in the CDR3. The V gene lost 2 bases and the J gene lost 0 bases, with 7 bases spanning the gap. Germline assignment: CDR1 MNHGY and CDR2 SAAAGT. CDR3 sequence: CASSYRQANTGELFF. The CDR3, as DNA: TGTGCCAGCAGTTACCGGCAAGCGAACACCGGGGAGCTGTTTTTT.

This clone was seen a few times. The gene calls are TRBV11-1 and TRBJ2-2, with a possible D match to TRBD1 (6 bases). Germline loops: CDR1 SGHAT, CDR2 FQDESV (reference sequence). The ends were cut back, 1 base at V and 7 bases at J, with 16 bases in the middle. This CDR3 has 16 residues. The CDR3: CASSLDSWSRGGELFF. The CDR3 bases are TGTGCCAGCAGCTTAGATTCCTGGAGCAGGGGCGGGGAGCTGTTTTTT.